The following is a T cell receptor beta chain sequence with its context. This receptor's antigen is unknown. Per-nucleotide qualities are absent, and no much larger clonotype sits a single base away. This record belongs to a study of blood T cell repertoires in COVID-19 (dated by TCRdb to the early 2020s). Context from the whole study: Collaborator samples came from the United States, Italy and Spain and covered acute and convalescent phases of COVID-19. The prospective study material was composed of cDNA or gDNA derived from T cells, B-cell-depleted T cells, or PBMCs. The dataset comprised deeply sampled blood TCRbeta repertoires from subjects exposed to, actively infected with, or recovered from COVID-19. The repertoires were released in a freely available public database meant as a resource for research on the immune response to SARS-CoV-2. The samples were drawn from two sources: the first 160 participants of the ongoing ImmuneRACE study, and 1,000 to 1,500 subjects contributed by 6 global collaborators. Sample metadata almost always included a de-identified subject ID, COVID-19 status, age in years and sex. Where available, HLA class I and class II types were obtained from metadata supplied by the sample provider rather than from assay-based typing. Study-wide findings and limitations: The quantity of clinical and demographic metadata differed by source and by participant and was supplied without curation.

The junction shows trimming of 4 bases on V and 1 base on J, plus 9 bases between the germline ends. From cysteine to phenylalanine, the CDR3 is 14 amino acids long. The retained sequence is limited to the CDR3, 42 bases, with the frame set at the first base. The germline V gene provides CDR1 SGHRS and CDR2 YFSETQ. The immunoSEQ Assay, a bias-controlled multiplex PCR, was used to amplify TCRbeta CDR3 regions from genomic DNA. The published analysis was carried out like this. Nucleated cell counts per sample were estimated from amplification of reference gene primers within the assay. To quantify the absolute abundance of each unique TCRbeta CDR3 rearrangement, sequence reads were collapsed and filtered. Productive Simpson clonality was computed per sample as the square root of Simpson's diversity index over productive rearrangements. TCRdb stores this immuneACCESS table with in-frame sequences only. Part of the clones is absent; in the studies checked, under half of the shortfall reflects unresolved V genes, and no reason is known for the rest. V, J and clone size are taken as reported in that table, and D and trimming were inferred from the DNA itself. The sample yields over 200,000 clones; roughly nine tenths were counted once. Just over 0.7% of the sample goes to the ten largest clones.

Collaborating institutions collected whole blood in K2EDTA tubes following their own protocols. For TCRbeta analysis, collaborators shipped samples in one of three forms: frozen whole blood, isolated PBMCs, or DNA extracted from either of those sample types. The source material was peripheral blood. Rearrangement joined TRBV5-1 to TRBJ1-5; the D gene assignment is ambiguous. The receptor was isolated from a man in his forties or fifties with acute or convalescent COVID-19. This receptor carries the CDR3 CASSPDGSNQPQHF. In nucleotide form, the sequence is TGCGCCAGCAGCCCCGACGGGAGCAATCAGCCCCAGCATTTT.